This TCR beta chain was observed in a study of identical twins. Overall study findings and caveats: The same donors were not followed; conclusions instead depended on cross-sectional statistical analysis. In cord blood, abundant beta clonotypes had fewer insertions; memory showed no trend.

It was template switching that added a universal primer site, and there were unique molecular identifiers on the cDNA. TCRdb called the 5' RACE reads again in MiXCR, with one record for every CDR3 protein. Of about 890,000 distinct CDR3 sequences in the sample, about 12% were seen once. There are a few counts of this clonotype. Its antigen is unknown. Germline V gene sequence: CDR1 MNHNS, CDR2 SASEGT. The CDR3 sequence is 15 residues long. The V and J ends lost 3 bases and 3 bases respectively, with 12 bases between them. These data also formed part of another study, on yellow fever vaccine responses in identical twins. That source notes: The T cell response to vaccination in identical twins was reportedly partly convergent and partly personalized.

The origin of this receptor is a woman between 18 and 29 years old in good health. The rearrangement uses TRBV6-1 and TRBJ2-1; TRBD2 is a possible D gene (5 bases). Material: PBMCs. The CDR3 protein is CASSEGPGNYNEQFF. Here the CDR3 DNA reads TGTGCCAGCAGTGAGGGCCCCGGGAACTACAATGAGCAGTTCTTC.